The following is a T cell receptor beta chain sequence with its context. Its cognate antigen is unknown. Peripheral blood from each donor was collected in a volume of 9.5 to 10 milliliters. A sample-barcoded 5' primer and a J-beta primer mix were used in a second PCR of roughly 7 to 12 cycles. One entry per CDR3 protein results from TCRdb running MiXCR on the 5' RACE reads. The sample includes about 1.8 million distinct CDR3 sequences, around half of them seen just once. The sample is drawn from a study of blood T cells in healthy people across ages. Points from the study as a whole: As naive T cell percentage varied, TCR beta diversity correlated strongly with it.

The length of the CDR3 is 15 residues. V gave up 4 bases and J gave up 2 bases; unmatched junction bases: 7. The germline V gene encodes CDR1 DFQATT and CDR2 SNEGSKA (reference sequence). The sequence was collected from a woman in her thirties or forties in good health. V gene TRBV20-1 combines with J gene TRBJ2-1, with 8 bases lining up with TRBD1. The sequencing sample was made of blood. The CDR3 sequence is CSATDRVFPYNEQFF. DNA for the CDR3: TGCAGTGCTACGGACAGGGTATTCCCCTACAATGAGCAGTTCTTC.